A single sample gave rise to the 32 T cell receptor beta chains below, sequenced in a study of T cell responses to AZD1222 COVID-19 vaccine. The protocol was immunoSEQ multiplex PCR, while the TCRdb copy is restricted to in-frame clones and leaves out a portion. There are roughly 100,000 clones in the sample; approximately 84% occur only once, and 11% to 15% lies in the top ten. Sequenced material: peripheral blood, taken 28 days after the second AZD1222 dose. The receptor set was obtained from an adult who received the AZD1222 COVID-19 vaccine.

The rearrangement uses TRBV7-3 and TRBJ1-1; 8 bases fit TRBD1. CDR3 size: 16 residues. Germline CDR1 reads SGHTA; CDR2 reads FQGTGA. Trimming cost V 0 bases and J 12 bases; bases outside gene matches: 15. CDR3 sequence reads: CASSLTYLNGQGETFF. The CDR3 bases are TGTGCCAGCAGCTTAACGTATTTGAATGGACAGGGCGAAACTTTCTTT.

V usage is TRBV18 and J usage is TRBJ2-1; D gene ambiguous. Between the trimmed V and J ends, which lost 2 bases and 7 bases, there was a span of 12 bases. This CDR3 has 14 residues. Germline CDR1 and CDR2: KGHSH and LQKENI. The CDR3 sequence: CASSPIQLRNEQFF. Written as DNA, the CDR3 is TGTGCCAGCTCACCAATTCAGTTGCGAAATGAGCAGTTCTTC.

The V and J genes are TRBV5-1 and TRBJ1-2, with no clear D. Trimming cost V 0 bases and J 7 bases, with 10 bases left between them. The CDR3 totals 13 residues. Germline CDR1 is SGHRS and CDR2 is YFSETQ. The DNA for the CDR3 is TGCGCCAGCAGCTTGGGCCTCAATGCTGGCTACACCTTC. Encoded protein: CASSLGLNAGYTF.

The rearrangement joins TRBV30 to TRBJ2-7; TRBD2 agrees at 10 bases. The CDR3 contains 15 residues. The germline V gene encodes CDR1 GTSNPN and CDR2 SVGIG (reference sequence). The trim removed 2 bases at V and 0 bases at J, leaving 4 bases unmatched. DNA for the CDR3: TGTGCCTGGAGTCCGTGGACTAGCGGCTCCTACGAGCAGTACTTC. It codes for CAWSPWTSGSYEQYF.

This chain links TRBV2 with TRBJ1-4; 9 bases match TRBD1. V shed 6 bases, J shed 8 bases, and the junction held 7 bases outside the gene matches. CDR3 length: 14 residues. CDR1 and CDR2 from the germline V gene are SNHLY and FYNNEI. CDR3 residues: CASSLQGAQEKLFF. CDR3 sequence (DNA): TGTGCCAGCAGCCTACAGGGGGCGCAGGAAAAACTGTTTTTT.

The gene calls are TRBV18 and TRBJ1-1; possibly TRBD1 for D (5 bases). In germline, CDR1 is KGHSH, CDR2 LQKENI. The CDR3 is made up of 17 amino acids. V was shortened by 3 bases and J by 1 base, with 18 bases between the two germline ends. DNA for the CDR3: TGTGCCAGCTCACCGCCCGGGACTGCTCCGACGAACACTGAAGCTTTCTTT. Translation: CASSPPGTAPTNTEAFF.

This sequence joins TRBV5-1 and TRBJ1-3, with D maybe TRBD1 (6 bases). Germline V gene lookup returns CDR1 SGHRS and CDR2 YFSETQ. V was clipped by 3 bases and J by 8 bases, with 18 bases between them. This CDR3 has 15 amino acids. The CDR3 is CASSSGQSIGDTIYF. For the CDR3, the DNA is TGCGCCAGCAGCTCTGGACAGTCGATCGGGGACACCATATATTTT.

The V gene is TRBV18, the J gene TRBJ2-1; D remains ambiguous. CDR1 and CDR2 from the germline V gene are KGHSH and LQKENI. The CDR3 has 17 amino acids. The V end lost 3 bases, the J end lost 2 bases, and 17 bases lay between the germline ends. In DNA form, the CDR3 reads TGTGCCAGCTCACCCCCCTTGCTCTCGGGCGCCTACAATGAGCAGTTCTTC. This sequence encodes CASSPPLLSGAYNEQFF.

The rearrangement links TRBV19 to TRBJ1-2, with 9 bases that match TRBD1. Germline CDR1 is LNHDA and CDR2 is SQIVND (reference sequence). The CDR3 has 13 amino acids. With V trimmed by 10 bases and J by 8 bases, 11 bases remained unmatched. CDR3 sequence (DNA): TGTGCCACCCGTCCAGGACAGGGGATGGGCTACACCTTC. Its translation: CATRPGQGMGYTF.

The chain combines TRBV19 with TRBJ1-1; D call uncertain. The CDR3 extends over 12 amino acids. Germline CDR1 and CDR2: LNHDA and SQIVND (reference sequence). V lost 4 bases to trimming and J lost 6 bases, with 9 bases between them. CDR3 loop: CASSTPPAEAFF. Here the CDR3 DNA reads TGTGCCAGTAGTACCCCCCCCGCTGAAGCTTTCTTT.

V usage is TRBV11-3 and J usage is TRBJ2-5; the D is unclear. The CDR3 extends over 13 amino acids. Germline CDR1 is SGHNT and CDR2 is YENEEA. V lost 2 bases to trimming and J lost 5 bases, with 9 bases between them. The DNA of the CDR3 is TGTGCCAGCAGCTTAAACGTTTTGGAGACCCAGTACTTC. Translated, it gives CASSLNVLETQYF.

V gene TRBV6-2 or TRBV6-3 combines with J gene TRBJ1-2, with TRBD1 identical over 7 bases. CDR3 length equals 14 residues. The ends lost 4 bases at V and 6 bases at J; junction bases unmatched: 8. The germline V gene has CDR1 MNHEY and CDR2 SVGEGT. DNA of the CDR3: TGTGCCAGCAGTTTCGCGACAGGGAGGAATGGCTACACCTTC. It encodes CASSFATGRNGYTF.

The J gene is TRBJ2-5, the V gene TRBV9; 8 bases agree with TRBD1. The ends lost 0 bases at V and 4 bases at J; junction bases unmatched: 5. Germline V gene sequence: CDR1 SGDLS, CDR2 YYNGEE. There are 15 residues in the CDR3. This chain's CDR3 is CASSVGNQGAETQYF. The CDR3 DNA reads as TGTGCCAGCAGCGTAGGCAACCAGGGGGCAGAGACCCAGTACTTC.

V and J are TRBV5-1 and TRBJ2-7; 9 bases match TRBD2. This CDR3 is 13 amino acids long. Trimming at V came to 4 bases and at J to 6 bases, leaving 5 bases not matched to a gene. CDR1 is SGHRS, CDR2 YFSETQ, per germline. As DNA, the CDR3 is TGCGCCAGCAGCCCGGGGACTAGCCGCGAGCAGTACTTC. Translating gives CASSPGTSREQYF.

The chain carries TRBV5-1 and TRBJ1-2; TRBD1 is a possible D gene (5 bases). Looked up from germline, CDR1 is SGHRS and CDR2 is YFSETQ. The CDR3 is 13 residues long. V shed 4 bases and J shed 5 bases, with 12 bases lying between them. The CDR3 nucleotides are TGCGCCAGCAGCCCTACAGGAGTATATGGCTACACCTTC. This encodes CASSPTGVYGYTF.

There are a few counts of this clone. V usage is TRBV4-3 and J usage is TRBJ2-3, with a possible D match to TRBD2 (5 bases). The ends were cut back, 1 base at V and 5 bases at J, with 16 bases in the middle. Germline CDR1 LGHNA, CDR2 YSLEER. CDR3 length: 16 amino acids. CDR3 sequence (DNA): TGCGCCAGCAGCCAAGGTTCCATATCCGCGGGAGATACGCAGTATTTT. Translation gives CASSQGSISAGDTQYF.

The chain has TRBV29-1 and TRBJ2-3, with D possibly TRBD2 on 5 matching bases. The CDR3 length is 11 residues. CDR1 is SQVTM, CDR2 ANQGSEA, per germline. Written as DNA, the CDR3 is TGCGCTAGCTCATACACAGATACGCAGTATTTT. Translating gives CASSYTDTQYF.

The gene calls are TRBV3-1 (or the pseudogene TRBV3-2) and TRBJ2-2; possible D gene TRBD2, 6 bases. CDR3 size: 15 residues. Between the trimmed V and J ends, which lost 2 bases and 6 bases, there was a span of 13 bases. Germline V gene data show CDR1 as LGHDT and CDR2 as YNNKEL (reference sequence). The CDR3 loop is CASSQLFSGPGELFF. In DNA, the CDR3 is TGTGCCAGCAGCCAACTTTTTAGCGGTCCCGGGGAGCTGTTTTTT.

The chain recombines TRBV7-2 with TRBJ2-2, with TRBD2 identical over 7 bases. J lost 4 bases, V lost 0 bases, and 8 bases had no gene match. The CDR3 extends over 17 amino acids. Germline assignment: CDR1 SGHTA and CDR2 FQGNSA. CDR3 bases: TGTGCCAGCAGCTTAGCGCCCGAACTAGCGTTCACCGGGGAGCTGTTTTTT. It yields the protein CASSLAPELAFTGELFF. Together with reference TRBV7-2 and TRBJ2-2, the CDR3 gives the full variable domain: GAGVSQSPSNKVTEKGKDVELRCDPISGHTALYWYRQSLGQGLEFLIYFQGNSAPDKSGLPSDRFSAERTGGSVSTLTIQRTQQEDSAVYLCASSLAPELAFTGELFFGEGSRLTVL.

V usage is TRBV5-1 and J usage is TRBJ2-7; tentative D call: TRBD2 (6 bases). V lost 2 bases, J lost 2 bases, and 14 bases lay in between. The CDR3 loop spans 15 amino acids. The germline CDR1 and CDR2 sequences are SGHRS and YFSETQ. The CDR3 loop reads CASSFSGTGAYEQYF. The CDR3 region has the DNA TGCGCCAGCAGCTTTTCCGGGACGGGAGCCTACGAGCAGTACTTC.

The chain carries TRBV19 and TRBJ2-7; 7 bases align to TRBD1. With V trimmed by 1 base and J by 2 bases, 5 bases remained unmatched. The CDR3 consists of 15 residues. From germline, CDR1 is LNHDA and CDR2 SQIVND (reference sequence). In nucleotides, the CDR3 is TGTGCCAGTAGTATAGCGCCAGGGGGAACCTACGAGCAGTACTTC. This codes for CASSIAPGGTYEQYF.

V and J are TRBV7-2 and TRBJ1-2, with D possibly matching TRBD1 (6 bases). The CDR3 length is 15 residues. Germline CDR1 is SGHTA and CDR2 is FQGNSA. V was clipped by 1 base and J by 4 bases, with 13 bases between them. The CDR3 DNA reads as TGTGCCAGCAGCTTAGGGGGGGGCTCTAGCTATGGCTACACCTTC. This encodes CASSLGGGSSYGYTF.

This chain uses TRBV27 with TRBJ1-2, with a tentative D call TRBD1 (5 bases). Trimming left V 4 bases short and J 4 bases short, with 10 bases between. The CDR3 contains 13 residues. The V gene's germline CDR1 is MNHEY and CDR2 SMNVEV (reference sequence). CDR3 sequence (DNA): TGTGCCAGCAGTTATCAGGGACCCTATGGCTACACCTTC. It translates to CASSYQGPYGYTF.

CDR3 nucleotides: TGTGCCAGCAGCTTGACAGGGATTAATGAAAAACTGTTTTTT. This encodes CASSLTGINEKLFF. The V gene is TRBV7-8, the J gene TRBJ1-4; 7 positions match TRBD1. With 3 bases clipped from V and 4 bases from J, the junction kept 2 bases outside the gene matches. Germline CDR1 SGHVS, CDR2 FQNEAQ. The CDR3 contains 14 residues.

The J gene is TRBJ2-3, the V gene TRBV5-1; D is undetermined. The CDR3 totals 13 residues. Germline assignment: CDR1 SGHRS and CDR2 YFSETQ. V dropped 3 bases and J dropped 6 bases, with 11 bases sitting between them. The CDR3 is CASSSPGWDTQYF. CDR3 in DNA: TGCGCCAGCAGCTCCCCTGGTTGGGATACGCAGTATTTT. The whole variable domain, filled in from reference TRBV5-1 and TRBJ2-3, reads KAGVTQTPRYLIKTRGQQVTLSCSPISGHRSVSWYQQTPGQGLQFLFEYFSETQRNKGNFPGRFSGRQFSNSRSEMNVSTLELGDSALYLCASSSPGWDTQYFGPGTRLTVL.

The chain joins TRBV4-1 to TRBJ2-7, with 11 bases that match TRBD1. CDR3 length: 16 residues. Germline trimming cut 4 bases from V and 2 bases from J; bases unmatched to any gene: 7. Germline values: CDR1 MGHRA, CDR2 YSYEKL. The CDR3 DNA reads as TGCGCCAGCAGCCGTGACTCGGGACAGGGGGCCTACGAGCAGTACTTC. Translating it yields CASSRDSGQGAYEQYF.

This rearrangement joins TRBV7-9 to TRBJ1-2; D call uncertain. V lost 5 bases, J lost 0 bases, and 10 bases lay in between. CDR1 is SEHNR, CDR2 FQNEAQ, per germline (reference sequence). The CDR3 sequence is 14 residues long. CDR3 in amino acids: CASSLPGSNYGYTF. For the CDR3, the DNA is TGTGCCAGCAGCCTCCCCGGGTCTAACTATGGCTACACCTTC. The entire variable domain, with the rest obtained from reference TRBV7-9 and TRBJ1-2, is as follows: DTGVSQNPRHKITKRGQNVTFRCDPISEHNRLYWYRQTLGQGPEFLTYFQNEAQLEKSRLLSDRFSAERPKGSFSTLEIQRTEQGDSAMYLCASSLPGSNYGYTFGSGTRLTVV.

The V call is TRBV18, the J call TRBJ2-2; D not resolved. The CDR3 spans 13 residues. V shed 3 bases and J shed 11 bases, with 13 bases lying between them. Germline CDR1 reads KGHSH; CDR2 reads LQKENI. The CDR3 reads CASSPYDIPELFF. The CDR3 DNA sequence: TGTGCCAGCTCACCCTATGACATTCCCGAGCTGTTTTTT.

The V gene is TRBV9, the J gene TRBJ1-2; TRBD1 agrees at 12 bases. J lost 8 bases, V lost 0 bases, and 5 bases had no gene match. The germline V gene has CDR1 SGDLS and CDR2 YYNGEE. The CDR3 sequence is 15 residues long. The CDR3 DNA sequence: TGTGCCAGCAGCGTAGAGGGACAGGGGGCTTCGGGCTACACCTTC. It codes for CASSVEGQGASGYTF.

The V call is TRBV21-1, the J call TRBJ2-3; the table assigns TRBD2, which was not confirmed against the DNA. TRBV21-1 is an annotated pseudogene. The CDR3 sequence is 17 residues long. CDR3 in DNA: TGTGCCAGCAGCAAAGCCCTAGCGGGAGGGCTTCCCGATACGCAGTATTTT. Its translation: CASSKALAGGLPDTQYF.

This clone has just a few counts. V and J are TRBV9 and TRBJ1-4; D is undetermined. Germline lookup yields CDR1 SGDLS and CDR2 YYNGEE. This CDR3 comprises 14 residues. Trimming shortened V by 1 base and J by 8 bases, and 12 bases separated the two germline ends. As DNA, the CDR3 is TGTGCCAGCAGCGTATCATTTGGGGTGGAAAAACTGTTTTTT. Translating gives CASSVSFGVEKLFF. Full variable domain (rest looked up from reference TRBV9 and TRBJ1-4): DSGVTQTPKHLITATGQRVTLRCSPRSGDLSVYWYQQSLDQGLQFLIQYYNGEERAKGNILERFSAQQFPDLHSELNLSSLELGDSALYFCASSVSFGVEKLFFGSGTQLSVL.

J is TRBJ2-7 and V is TRBV5-6, with D possibly matching TRBD1 (5 bases). V was cut by 0 bases and J by 3 bases, with 16 bases left in between. The CDR3 is made up of 16 amino acids. Germline V gene lookup returns CDR1 SGHDT and CDR2 YYEEEE. In nucleotides, the CDR3 is TGTGCCAGCAGCTTGGGACAGCTACGCCCCAGCTACGAGCAGTACTTC. Its translation is CASSLGQLRPSYEQYF. The entire variable domain, with the rest obtained from reference TRBV5-6 and TRBJ2-7, is as follows: DAGVTQSPTHLIKTRGQQVTLRCSPKSGHDTVSWYQQALGQGPQFIFQYYEEEERQRGNFPDRFSGHQFPNYSSELNVNALLLGDSALYLCASSLGQLRPSYEQYFGPGTRLTVT.